The 11 T cell receptor beta chains below all came from one sample that was sequenced in a study of technical replicates of blood from several donors. This table comes from immunoSEQ multiplex PCR, and its TCRdb copy is limited to in-frame clones, with some not included. The data hold more than 75,000 clones, with about 95% observed a single time. Source material: T cells isolated from PBMCs. The receptors stem from a human donor in good health.

This chain joins TRBV4-2 and TRBJ2-1; the match to TRBD2 covers 12 bases. This CDR3 region has 16 residues. The V segment lost 0 bases and the J segment 4 bases; nucleotides outside the gene matches: 1. CDR1 is LGHNA, CDR2 YNFKEQ, per germline. The CDR3 DNA is TGTGCCAGCAGCCAAGATGGGACTAGCGGGTACAATGAGCAGTTCTTC. This encodes CASSQDGTSGYNEQFF.

This CDR3 reads CASSTRVGGRDIYNEQFF. The DNA of the CDR3 is TGCGCCAGCAGCACCCGGGTTGGCGGGAGAGATATTTACAATGAGCAGTTCTTC. The J gene is TRBJ2-1, the V gene TRBV4-3, with 7 bases aligning to TRBD2. CDR3 length equals 18 residues. The germline V gene has CDR1 LGHNA and CDR2 YSLEER. J was trimmed by 4 bases and V by 5 bases; bases with no gene match: 17.

V gene TRBV30 combines with J gene TRBJ2-3; weak D call: TRBD2 (6 bases). Deletions cut 4 bases from V and 0 bases from J, with 11 bases between. Germline V lookup: CDR1 GTSNPN, CDR2 SVGIG (reference sequence). The CDR3 is made up of 14 amino acids. Written as DNA, the CDR3 is TGTGCCTGGACCGGGACTGTTAGCACAGATACGCAGTATTTT. Amino acids: CAWTGTVSTDTQYF.

The chain joins TRBV4-1 to TRBJ2-7; 8 bases line up with TRBD1. V lost 1 base and J lost 2; bases outside the gene matches: 10. Per germline, CDR1 MGHRA and CDR2 YSYEKL. The CDR3 is 17 residues long. CDR3 nucleotide sequence: TGCGCCAGCAGCCAAGTCTGGGGACAGGACTCTCCCTACGAGCAGTACTTC. Its translation: CASSQVWGQDSPYEQYF.

The chain combines TRBV28 with TRBJ2-1; TRBD2 aligns across 10 bases. This CDR3 is built from 16 residues. From germline, CDR1 is MDHEN and CDR2 SYDVKM. V trimming: 3 bases; J trimming: 7 bases; junction bases outside the gene matches: 9. The CDR3 nucleotides are TGTGCCAGCAGTTTCCCCTCTAGCGGGAGCACTAATGAGCAGTTCTTC. Its protein is CASSFPSSGSTNEQFF. The variable domain in full, completed from reference TRBV28 and TRBJ2-1, reads DVKVTQSSRYLVKRTGEKVFLECVQDMDHENMFWYRQDPGLGLRLIYFSYDVKMKEKGDIPEGYSVSREKKERFSLILESASTNQTSMYLCASSFPSSGSTNEQFFGPGTRLTVL.

The chain combines TRBV19 with TRBJ2-5; TRBD1 agrees at 8 bases. The CDR3 has 14 residues. V gave up 5 bases and J gave up 1 base; unmatched junction bases: 3. The V gene's germline CDR1 is LNHDA and CDR2 SQIVND (reference sequence). The CDR3 DNA follows: TGTGCCAGTAGTCGGACAGGGCTCCAAGAGACCCAGTACTTC. It specifies CASSRTGLQETQYF.

This clone has a single count. The chain links TRBV11-2 to TRBJ1-5; D gene uncertain. The CDR3 extends over 16 amino acids. Germline values: CDR1 SGHAT, CDR2 FQNNGV. Deletions cut 1 base from V and 6 bases from J, with 16 bases between. The CDR3 nucleotides read TGTGCCAGCAGCTTAGGAGGGCGACGGGGAGGTCAGCCCCAGCATTTT. Protein sequence: CASSLGGRRGGQPQHF. Full variable domain (outside the CDR3, taken from reference TRBV11-2 and TRBJ1-5): EAGVAQSPRYKIIEKRQSVAFWCNPISGHATLYWYQQILGQGPKLLIQFQNNGVVDDSQLPKDRFSAERLKGVDSTLKIQPAKLEDSAVYLCASSLGGRRGGQPQHFGDGTRLSIL.

Worth noting for this clone: A read error may account for a junction end that differs from germline. The J gene is TRBJ2-7, the V gene TRBV18; 7 bases line up with TRBD1. CDR1 and CDR2 from the germline V gene are KGHSH and LQKENI. The CDR3 runs 14 residues. CDR3 DNA: TGTGCCAGCTCCCCACCCGGGACAGTCTATGAGCAGTACTTC. Translating gives CASSPPGTVYEQYF.

This clone was observed a single time. The V and J genes are TRBV13 and TRBJ2-1, with 16 bases that match TRBD2. The V gene's germline CDR1 is PRHDT and CDR2 FYEKMQ (reference sequence). CDR3 length: 17 residues. The junction had 4 bases not matched to a gene; V was cut back by 3 bases and J by 5 bases. CDR3 in amino acids: CASSFGTSGRGHNEQFF. CDR3 nucleotides: TGTGCCAGCAGCTTTGGGACTAGCGGGAGGGGGCACAATGAGCAGTTCTTC.

CDR3 coding DNA: TGCGCCAGCAGCCGCCGAGGGAAGGGACAGGGGAGTCCAAATGAAAAACTGTTTTTT. Its translation: CASSRRGKGQGSPNEKLFF. The V and J genes are TRBV4-1 and TRBJ1-4, with TRBD1 identical over 10 bases. CDR3 length: 19 amino acids. Germline CDR1 MGHRA, CDR2 YSYEKL. V shed 4 bases, J shed 5 bases, and the junction held 16 bases outside the gene matches.

The chain employs TRBV29-1 and TRBJ2-7; D is undetermined. This CDR3 spans 11 amino acids. Germline CDR1 is SQVTM and CDR2 is ANQGSEA. Trimming cost V 3 bases and J 3 bases, with 6 bases left between them. This CDR3 is CSVDPGYEQYF. CDR3 nucleotides: TGCAGCGTTGATCCGGGCTACGAGCAGTACTTC.